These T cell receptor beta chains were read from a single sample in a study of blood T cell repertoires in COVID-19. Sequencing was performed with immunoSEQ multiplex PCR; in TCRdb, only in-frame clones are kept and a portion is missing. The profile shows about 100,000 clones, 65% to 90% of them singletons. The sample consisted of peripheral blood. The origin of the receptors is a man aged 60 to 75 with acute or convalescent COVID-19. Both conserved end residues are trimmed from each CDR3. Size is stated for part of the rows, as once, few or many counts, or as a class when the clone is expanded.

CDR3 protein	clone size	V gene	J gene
ASRAQENTEAF	NA	TRBV6-4	TRBJ1-1
ASSLGTGEETQY	NA	TRBV18	TRBJ2-5
ASSLGSDYNEQF	NA	TRBV5-1	TRBJ2-1
ASSLLALIQAF	NA	TRBV2	TRBJ1-1
ASSMTGLTEAF	NA	TRBV11-3	TRBJ1-1
ASSINRGGSQPQH	NA	TRBV6-5	TRBJ1-5
ASSQVLAGGRGEQF	few	TRBV3-1/TRBV3-2	TRBJ2-1
ASKDRVVLLKLF	NA	TRBV6-5	TRBJ2-2
ASSVVAGLAGGDNEQF	NA	TRBV9	TRBJ2-1
ASIIAGGRHGEQF	once	TRBV6-5	TRBJ2-1
ASSPPGTGAANTGELF	NA	TRBV18	TRBJ2-2
ASDQGQGAYEQY	NA	TRBV7-9	TRBJ2-7
ASSRSEGSGANVLT	NA	TRBV4-1	TRBJ2-6
AISESGSGAVQF	NA	TRBV10-3	TRBJ2-1
ASSLDRGTGYT	NA	TRBV7-3	TRBJ1-2
AIRDSGSSYNEQF	NA	TRBV10-3	TRBJ2-1
ASSYSFDGKNEQF	NA	TRBV6-5	TRBJ2-1
ASSTTGVGSEQY	NA	TRBV2	TRBJ2-7
ASSTLGLAGAEQY	NA	TRBV5-1	TRBJ2-7
ASSPHRGLRNTEAF	once	TRBV4-2	TRBJ1-1
AISERAVQNTGELF	NA	TRBV10-3	TRBJ2-2
ASSAIQGGNEKLF	NA	TRBV7-2	TRBJ1-4
ASSLGFGRANYEQY	NA	TRBV28	TRBJ2-7
ASSFHIAF	NA	TRBV28	TRBJ1-1
ASSNKQGLYSPLH	NA	TRBV5-6	TRBJ1-6
ASSLVGSTDTQY	NA	TRBV28	TRBJ2-3
SAPSPDRVAMNTEAF	NA	TRBV29-1	TRBJ1-1
ASSLNPSYRAF	NA	TRBV7-3	TRBJ1-1
ASSSNDRPRSSYNEQF	NA	TRBV5-7	TRBJ2-1
ASTRGSAATEAF	NA	TRBV10-1	TRBJ1-1
ASSFTPGQNYFFSGANVLT	NA	TRBV5-1	TRBJ2-6
ASSPFTRTRDEQY	NA	TRBV27	TRBJ2-7
ASSVQGTGELF	NA	TRBV7-3	TRBJ2-2
ASSALQGNQPQH	NA	TRBV2	TRBJ1-5
ASSLTSGGETQY	NA	TRBV7-7	TRBJ2-5
ASSLLARLLSSYNEQF	NA	TRBV7-8	TRBJ2-1
ASSSNRFNTGELF	NA	TRBV6-5	TRBJ2-2
ASSFSGRAKF	NA	TRBV11-2	TRBJ2-1
ASSRAGGRGTDTQY	NA	TRBV18	TRBJ2-3
ASSGSSTGELF	NA	TRBV2	TRBJ2-2
ASSLGPGLAGLNEQF	NA	TRBV5-1	TRBJ2-1
ASSEEGAAKNIQY	NA	TRBV10-2	TRBJ2-4
ASSQVENTEAF	NA	TRBV3-1/TRBV3-2	TRBJ1-1
ASSEQGADSPLH	NA	TRBV7-9	TRBJ1-6
SVPGTGDEKLF	NA	TRBV29-1	TRBJ1-4
ASSERPLAGGFDTQY	few	TRBV6-4	TRBJ2-3
ASSLNRQSYEQY	NA	TRBV5-4	TRBJ2-7